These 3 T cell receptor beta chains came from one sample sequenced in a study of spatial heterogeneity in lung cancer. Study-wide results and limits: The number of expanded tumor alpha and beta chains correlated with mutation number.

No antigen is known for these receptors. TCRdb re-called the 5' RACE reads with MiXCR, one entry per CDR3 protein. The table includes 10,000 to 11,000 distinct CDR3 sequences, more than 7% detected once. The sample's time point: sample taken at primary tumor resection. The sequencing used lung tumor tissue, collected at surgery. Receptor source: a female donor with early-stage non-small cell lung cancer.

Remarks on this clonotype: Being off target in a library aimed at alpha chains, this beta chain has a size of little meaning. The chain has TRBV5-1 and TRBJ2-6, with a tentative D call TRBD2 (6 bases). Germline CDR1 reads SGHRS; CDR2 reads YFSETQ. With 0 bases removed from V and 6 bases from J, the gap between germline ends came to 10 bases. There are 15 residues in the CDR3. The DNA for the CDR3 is TGCGCCAGCAGCTTGGAGGGCGGGGTGGCCAACGTCCTGACTTTC. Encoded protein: CASSLEGGVANVLTF.

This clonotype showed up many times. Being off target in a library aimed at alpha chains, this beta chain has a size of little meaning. The CDR3 protein is CATSRGGQSYEKLFF. DNA of the CDR3: TGTGCCACCAGCAGGGGGGGACAGTCTTATGAAAAACTGTTTTTT. The rearrangement joins TRBV15 to TRBJ1-4; TRBD1 agrees at 7 bases. Germline trimming cut 3 bases from V and 6 bases from J; bases unmatched to any gene: 7. The length of the CDR3 is 15 residues. Looked up from germline, CDR1 is LNHNV and CDR2 is YYDKDF (reference sequence).

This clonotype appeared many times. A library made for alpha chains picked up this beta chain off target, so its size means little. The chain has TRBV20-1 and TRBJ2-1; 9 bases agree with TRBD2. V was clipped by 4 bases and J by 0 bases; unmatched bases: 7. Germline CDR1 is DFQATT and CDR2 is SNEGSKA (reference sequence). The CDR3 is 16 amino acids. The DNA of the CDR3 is TGCAGTGCTATAGCTCTAGCGGGGAACTCCTACAATGAGCAGTTCTTC. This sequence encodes CSAIALAGNSYNEQFF.